The next 4 T cell receptor beta chains were all read from a single sample in a study of cytomegalovirus exposure and HLA in healthy donors. PCR amplification relied on 60 Vbeta primers (plus 13 Jbeta primers). Data came from immunoSEQ multiplex PCR; TCRdb stores just in-frame clones and leaves some out. The data show 95,000 to 150,000 clones, 73% seen once. The sample comprised PBMCs. These receptor sequences come from a man aged 60-69 years in good health and CMV-seropositive.

This chain uses TRBV2 with TRBJ1-1, with unresolved D. CDR1 and CDR2 (germline): SNHLY, FYNNEI. This CDR3 comprises 11 residues. Deletions cut 4 bases from V and 4 bases from J, with 4 bases between. As DNA, the CDR3 is TGTGCCAGCAGTGGCGGCACTGAAGCTTTCTTT. Protein sequence: CASSGGTEAFF.

This clone was found a few times. In nucleotides, the CDR3 is TGTGCCAGCTCAACCGGGACTAGCGGCTACGAGCAGTACTTC. It yields the protein CASSTGTSGYEQYF. The chain has TRBV18 and TRBJ2-7; 11 nucleotides agree with TRBD2. The germline V gene encodes CDR1 KGHSH and CDR2 LQKENI. V shed 5 bases and J 3 bases; nucleotides not matched to a gene: 3. The CDR3 sequence is 14 residues long.

V is TRBV10-3 and J is TRBJ2-5; D is ambiguous. This CDR3 contains 12 residues. CDR1 ENHRY and CDR2 SYGVKD come from the germline V gene. Trimming removed 2 bases at V and 3 bases at J, with 4 bases between. The CDR3 nucleotides read TGTGCCATCAGTGAGAGCAAAGAGACCCAGTACTTC. Encoded protein: CAISESKETQYF.

This CDR3 is CASSSKLAGAGYEQYF. The DNA for the CDR3 is TGTGCCAGCAGCTCTAAACTAGCGGGGGCAGGCTACGAGCAGTACTTC. J is TRBJ2-7 and V is TRBV7-9; 11 nucleotides agree with TRBD2. Germline V CDR1 and CDR2: SEHNR, FQNEAQ (reference sequence). The CDR3 covers 16 residues. V gave up 4 bases and J gave up 3 bases; unmatched junction bases: 8.